These T cell receptor beta chains were read from a single sample in a study of T cell repertoires in ileal Crohn's disease. The protocol was immunoSEQ multiplex PCR, while the TCRdb copy is restricted to in-frame clones and leaves out a portion. The sample has 4,300 or so clones, 74% seen once; the top ten hold 20% to 25%. The sequenced sample was ileal tissue. These receptors all come from an adult with Crohn's disease. Each CDR3 is given with its conserved first and last residue. D genes are given only for firm matches. Clone size is not always given. Where it is, it says once, few, many or a class for expanded clones.

>few|NA|TRBV7-7|TRBJ1-1
CASSLQENTEAFF
TGTGCTAGCAGCTTACAGGAGAACACTGAAGCTTTCTTT
>NA|TRBD2|TRBV6-1|TRBJ2-7
CASSEVAGGVYEQYF
TGTGCCAGCAGTGAAGTAGCGGGGGGGGTCTACGAGCAGTACTTC
>NA|NA|TRBV30|TRBJ1-3
CAWRKQGGSGNTIYF
TGTGCCTGGAGGAAACAGGGTGGGTCTGGAAACACCATATATTTT
>NA|TRBD1|TRBV14|TRBJ2-7
CASSQDPGQGDHGEQYF
TGTGCCAGCAGCCAAGATCCAGGGCAGGGGGACCACGGCGAGCAGTACTTC
>NA|TRBD1|TRBV5-1|TRBJ1-4
CASSQDRGRGNEKLFF
TGCGCCAGCAGCCAGGACAGGGGAAGGGGAAATGAAAAACTGTTTTTT
>NA|TRBD1|TRBV5-4|TRBJ2-7
CASSFPGGLYEQYF
TGTGCCAGCAGCTTCCCAGGGGGCCTTTACGAGCAGTACTTC
>NA|NA|TRBV27|TRBJ2-7
CASSPSGSYYEQYF
TGTGCCAGCAGCCCTTCCGGGAGTTACTACGAGCAGTACTTC
>NA|TRBD2|TRBV29-1|TRBJ2-7
CSGSGRFDEQYF
TGCAGCGGAAGCGGGAGGTTCGACGAGCAGTACTTC
>NA|TRBD2|TRBV10-3|TRBJ2-3
CAISESGRAGDTQYF
TGTGCCATCAGTGAAAGCGGGAGGGCCGGAGATACGCAGTATTTT
>NA|TRBD1|TRBV7-8|TRBJ1-5
CASSPRDRSNQPQHF
TGTGCCAGCAGCCCCCGGGACAGGAGCAATCAGCCCCAGCATTTT
>NA|NA|TRBV7-2|TRBJ2-7
CASSLTVTYGGYEQYF
TGTGCCAGCAGCTTAACGGTTACATACGGAGGCTACGAGCAGTACTTC
>NA|NA|TRBV6-5|TRBJ2-7
CASKDAGSSYEQYF
TGTGCCAGCAAAGATGCGGGGAGCTCCTACGAGCAGTACTTC
>once|TRBD1|TRBV5-1|TRBJ1-1
CASSGGQGKTEAFF
TGCGCCAGCAGCGGGGGACAGGGGAAGACTGAAGCTTTCTTT
>NA|NA|TRBV9|TRBJ2-2
CASSVGIRGTNTGELFF
TGTGCCAGCAGCGTAGGTATTAGGGGGACGAACACCGGGGAGCTGTTTTTT
>NA|NA|TRBV6-6|TRBJ1-1
CASFDTTENTEAFF
TGTGCCAGCTTCGACACGACCGAGAACACTGAAGCTTTCTTT
>NA|NA|TRBV6-1|TRBJ1-1
CASSVQGITEAFF
TGTGCCAGCAGTGTGCAGGGAATAACTGAAGCTTTCTTT
>once|NA|TRBV7-8|TRBJ2-5
CASSFSGDLAKETQYF
TGTGCCAGCAGCTTTTCCGGGGATTTGGCTAAAGAGACCCAGTACTTC
>NA|NA|TRBV11-3|TRBJ2-7
CASSTGPEQYF
TGTGCCAGCAGCACAGGGCCCGAGCAGTACTTC
>NA|TRBD2|TRBV30|TRBJ2-7
CAWTRGLTYEQYF
TGTGCCTGGACGCGGGGGTTGACCTACGAGCAGTACTTC
>NA|NA|TRBV5-4|TRBJ1-1
CASSRSTEAFF
TGTGCCAGCAGTCGGAGCACTGAAGCTTTCTTT
>NA|NA|TRBV2|TRBJ2-2
CASNPTGYTGELFF
TGTGCCAGCAACCCGACAGGTTACACCGGGGAGCTGTTTTTT
>NA|TRBD1|TRBV2|TRBJ1-2
CASKGQGPGYTF
TGTGCCAGCAAAGGACAGGGACCTGGCTACACCTTC
>NA|TRBD1|TRBV6-1|TRBJ1-5
CASSERGGQGPSYSNQPQHF
TGTGCCAGCAGTGAAAGAGGGGGACAGGGGCCCTCTTATAGCAATCAGCCCCAGCATTTT
>NA|NA|TRBV30|TRBJ1-2
CAWRIAGVAGRGYGYTF
TGTGCCTGGAGAATAGCGGGAGTTGCAGGGCGGGGCTATGGCTACACCTTC
>NA|TRBD1|TRBV6-1|TRBJ1-5
CASNSDRAQPQHF
TGTGCCAGCAACTCGGACAGGGCCCAGCCCCAGCATTTT
>NA|TRBD2|TRBV7-8|TRBJ2-2
CASSLTSGRPNTGELFF
TGTGCCAGCAGCTTAACTAGCGGGAGGCCTAACACCGGGGAGCTGTTTTTT
>NA|NA|TRBV27|TRBJ1-6
CASNRLWGDSPLHF
TGTGCCAGCAACAGATTATGGGGAGATTCACCCCTCCACTTT
>NA|NA|TRBV5-1|TRBJ2-2
CASSRTYDTGELFF
TGCGCCAGCAGCCGGACTTATGACACCGGGGAGCTGTTTTTT
>NA|NA|TRBV23-1|TRBJ2-7
CASSLLLRPRHYEQYF
TGCGCCAGCAGTCTTCTCCTCCGACCCAGGCATTACGAGCAGTACTTC